What follows describes a single T cell receptor (beta chain). As yet, its antigen is unknown. This sample stems from a study of CD4 T cells in relation to SARS-CoV-2 and coronaviruses. The method was immunoSEQ multiplex PCR; TCRdb's version includes in-frame clones alone and lacks a portion of them. The sample carries about 36,000 clones, around 83% recorded once. 90,000 to 100,000 naive or memory CD4+ cells were cultured with CEF peptides for about 10 days. The clonotype originates from an adult with COVID-19. The sequenced material came from naive CD4+ T cells from PBMCs, cultured in vitro. Stated subset: naive CD4+ T cells isolated by negative enrichment.

The CDR3 reads CASSVNRGGEKLFF. As DNA, the CDR3 is TGTGCCAGCAGCGTGAACAGGGGCGGGGAAAAACTGTTTTTT. The chain recombines TRBV9 with TRBJ1-4, with TRBD1 matching over 7 bases. The germline V gene has CDR1 SGDLS and CDR2 YYNGEE. Trimming removed 2 bases from V and 8 bases from J; junction bases left unmatched: 6. This CDR3 contains 14 residues.